The T cell receptor (beta chain) under discussion was sequenced for a study of patients and donors after allogeneic stem cell transplantation. Trimming stripped 6 bases from V and 2 bases from J, with 13 bases between. The germline CDR1 and CDR2 sequences are MNHEY and SVGAGI. The CDR3 sequence is 14 residues long. Using its own MiXCR run on the RT-PCR reads, TCRdb lists one record per CDR3 protein. This table has about 160,000 distinct CDR3 sequences, about two fifths appearing once. The clonotype originates from a human donor who was either an allogeneic HSCT recipient or a stem cell or donor lymphocyte infusion donor (not recorded which). It is not recorded whose cells these are; they may come from a transplant donor. Sequenced sample: blood, either unsorted or a sorted T cell fraction (not recorded which). This chain connects TRBV6-5 to TRBJ2-5; the D gene is possibly TRBD2 (6 bases). The chain's CDR3 is CASRQSGTQETQYF. In DNA form, the CDR3 reads TGTGCCAGCAGGCAATCCGGGACTCAAGAGACCCAGTACTTC.